The next 30 T cell receptor beta chains were all read from a single sample in a study of blood T cells in healthy people across ages. A second about 7 to 12 cycle PCR used barcoded and J-beta primers. TCRdb used MiXCR to reprocess the 5' RACE reads, holding one entry per CDR3 protein. Of about 1.4 million distinct CDR3 sequences in the sample, approximately 60% are singletons; the top ten hold 6.5% to 8.5%. The specimen sequenced was blood. These receptors were collected from a man aged 18 to 29 in good health.

This clonotype was recorded a few times. V usage is TRBV27 and J usage is TRBJ2-7; 9 bases agree with TRBD2. This CDR3 region has 14 residues. The V gene end was trimmed by 6 bases and the J gene end by 4 bases; junction bases not matched to a gene: 7. CDR1 and CDR2 from the germline V gene are MNHEY and SMNVEV (reference sequence). The CDR3: CASRGSGSIYEQYF. The CDR3 DNA reads as TGTGCCAGCAGAGGTAGCGGGAGTATATACGAGCAGTACTTC.

V usage is TRBV6-2 or TRBV6-3 and J usage is TRBJ2-1, with 7 bases matching TRBD1. V dropped 2 bases and J dropped 8; count of bases not matched to a gene: 6. Per the germline V gene, CDR1 is MNHEY and CDR2 is SVGEGT. CDR3 length equals 14 residues. The CDR3 region is CASSYPGGLDEQFF. The CDR3 nucleotides are TGTGCCAGCAGTTACCCAGGGGGTTTGGATGAGCAGTTCTTC.

The V call is TRBV15, the J call TRBJ2-3; 7 nucleotides line up with TRBD2. The ends lost 1 base at V and 4 bases at J; junction bases unmatched: 2. This CDR3 region has 14 residues. CDR1 and CDR2 (germline): LNHNV, YYDKDF (reference sequence). The CDR3 nucleotides read TGTGCCACCAGCAGAGTGACTAGCTCAGATACGCAGTATTTT. It yields the protein CATSRVTSSDTQYF.

The chain has TRBV18 and TRBJ1-5, with 9 bases matching TRBD1. Trimming removed 1 base from V and 7 bases from J; junction bases left unmatched: 5. From germline, CDR1 is KGHSH and CDR2 LQKENI. The CDR3 spans 15 residues. The CDR3 loop is CASSPLGQGEQPQHF. As DNA, the CDR3 is TGTGCCAGCTCACCACTGGGACAGGGTGAACAGCCCCAGCATTTT.

This chain links TRBV20-1 with TRBJ2-3; 10 bases agree with TRBD2. The junction had 6 bases not matched to a gene; V was cut back by 3 bases and J by 3 bases. This CDR3 contains 15 residues. Germline lookup yields CDR1 DFQATT and CDR2 SNEGSKA (reference sequence). The CDR3 DNA is TGCAGTGCTAGGGGGACTAGCGAGAAGACAGATACGCAGTATTTT. Translating it yields CSARGTSEKTDTQYF.

J is TRBJ2-2 and V is TRBV6-2 or TRBV6-3, with 8 bases that match TRBD2. Germline values: CDR1 MNHEY, CDR2 SVGEGT. This CDR3 is 12 amino acids long. Trimming cost V 11 bases and J 6 bases; bases outside gene matches: 5. The CDR3 protein is CASREGSGELFF. CDR3 nucleotides: TGTGCCTCTCGGGAGGGGTCCGGGGAGCTGTTTTTT.

V and J are TRBV7-8 and TRBJ2-1, with 7 positions matching TRBD2. The DNA end favors TRBJ2-7, so the J call may be wrong. Germline CDR1 and CDR2: SGHVS and FQNEAQ. The length of the CDR3 is 17 residues. Here the CDR3 DNA reads TGTGCCAGCAGCTTAGGCGTCCCGGGACTAAGAATCTACGAGCAGTACTTC. It specifies CASSLGVPGLRIYEQYF.

The chain combines TRBV7-9 with TRBJ2-1, with TRBD2 matching over 7 bases. The CDR3 spans 13 residues. Trimming took 5 bases from V and 6 from J; bases not matched to a gene: 4. The germline V gene encodes CDR1 SEHNR and CDR2 FQNEAQ (reference sequence). Here the CDR3 DNA reads TGTGCCAGCAGCCTCGGGACTATCAATGAGCAGTTCTTC. Protein product: CASSLGTINEQFF.

The CDR3 region has the DNA TGCGCCAGCAGCTTAACCGAAACTCAGGCGGCCTCCTACGAGCAGTACTTC. Protein product: CASSLTETQAASYEQYF. The chain links TRBV5-1 to TRBJ2-7; no definite D call. V lost 2 bases and J lost 0, with 18 bases in between. The CDR3 extends over 17 amino acids. Per the germline V gene, CDR1 is SGHRS and CDR2 is YFSETQ. The variable domain in full, completed from reference TRBV5-1 and TRBJ2-7, reads KAGVTQTPRYLIKTRGQQVTLSCSPISGHRSVSWYQQTPGQGLQFLFEYFSETQRNKGNFPGRFSGRQFSNSRSEMNVSTLELGDSALYLCASSLTETQAASYEQYFGPGTRLTVT.

The genes are TRBV29-1 and TRBJ1-1, with D possibly TRBD1 on 5 matching bases. Germline V lookup: CDR1 SQVTM, CDR2 ANQGSEA. V dropped 3 bases and J dropped 3 bases, with 8 bases sitting between them. CDR3 size: 12 residues. This chain's CDR3 is CSVDRGDTEAFF. The CDR3 nucleotides read TGCAGCGTTGACCGGGGGGACACTGAAGCTTTCTTT.

A note on this clonotype: At one of its ends the junction is not consistent with the germline gene, which may arise from a read error. The chain is built from TRBV4-2 and TRBJ2-1; 9 bases agree with TRBD2. This CDR3 has 18 amino acids. The V gene's germline CDR1 is LGHNA and CDR2 YNFKEQ. The CDR3 DNA reads TGTGCCAGCAACCAAGATATGGCGGGAGGGGCCCTCCTCAATGAGCAGTTCTTC. It is translated as CASNQDMAGGALLNEQFF.

The chain carries TRBV20-1 and TRBJ2-1; D is unclear. The germline V gene encodes CDR1 DFQATT and CDR2 SNEGSKA (reference sequence). Trimming left V 1 base short and J 0 bases short, with 10 bases between. The CDR3 sequence is 15 residues long. Here the CDR3 DNA reads TGCAGTGCTAGAGTTCTAGTCAGCTCCTACAATGAGCAGTTCTTC. Translating it yields CSARVLVSSYNEQFF.

This chain connects TRBV29-1 to TRBJ2-3; possibly TRBD1 for D (5 bases). Trimming took 3 bases from V and 0 from J, leaving 10 bases between them. The germline V gene has CDR1 SQVTM and CDR2 ANQGSEA. The CDR3 covers 14 residues. Here the CDR3 reads CSVDVRGSTDTQYF. In nucleotides, the CDR3 is TGCAGCGTTGATGTTAGGGGAAGCACAGATACGCAGTATTTT.

V and J are TRBV10-3 and TRBJ1-2; D remains unclear. V was pared by 0 bases and J by 1 base, with 3 bases between. This CDR3 is 13 amino acids long. Germline assignment: CDR1 ENHRY and CDR2 SYGVKD. CDR3 coding DNA: TGTGCCATCAGTGAGTCCGTTAACTATGGCTACACCTTC. This gives the protein CAISESVNYGYTF.

This clonotype showed up just a few times. This chain joins TRBV29-1 and TRBJ1-2; no definite D call. Germline CDR1 reads SQVTM; CDR2 reads ANQGSEA. V lost 3 bases to trimming and J lost 8 bases, with 10 bases between them. The CDR3 loop spans 11 amino acids. Written as DNA, the CDR3 is TGCAGCGTTGAGGACGGTGGAGGCTACACCTTC. Translated: CSVEDGGGYTF.

The V and J genes are TRBV5-1 and TRBJ1-2; 7 bases are shared with TRBD1. CDR1 is SGHRS, CDR2 YFSETQ, per germline. The CDR3 length is 15 residues. The V segment lost 4 bases and the J segment 7 bases; nucleotides outside the gene matches: 13. This chain's CDR3 is CASSISRDREFGYTF. CDR3 DNA: TGCGCCAGCAGCATCTCCAGAGACAGGGAGTTTGGCTACACCTTC. Based on the CDR3 plus reference TRBV5-1 and TRBJ1-2, the full variable domain is KAGVTQTPRYLIKTRGQQVTLSCSPISGHRSVSWYQQTPGQGLQFLFEYFSETQRNKGNFPGRFSGRQFSNSRSEMNVSTLELGDSALYLCASSISRDREFGYTFGSGTRLTVV.

The chain has TRBV5-1 and TRBJ2-1; 8 bases map to TRBD2. The germline V gene has CDR1 SGHRS and CDR2 YFSETQ. The CDR3 extends over 15 amino acids. V dropped 3 bases and J dropped 3; count of bases not matched to a gene: 5. The CDR3, as DNA: TGCGCCAGCAGCTCGGGACTAGGACACTACAATGAGCAGTTCTTC. Translating gives CASSSGLGHYNEQFF.

V gene TRBV24-1 combines with J gene TRBJ2-5; D is unresolved. Trimming stripped 3 bases from V and 5 bases from J, with 12 bases between. Germline V gives CDR1 KGHDR, CDR2 SFDVKD. The CDR3 extends over 14 amino acids. The CDR3 sequence: CATSDLPPGETQYF. CDR3 bases: TGTGCCACCAGTGATCTTCCCCCTGGCGAGACCCAGTACTTC.

This rearrangement joins TRBV20-1 to TRBJ1-3, with D unresolved. CDR3 length: 17 residues. The V end lost 6 bases, the J end lost 0 bases, and 21 bases lay between the germline ends. CDR1 DFQATT and CDR2 SNEGSKA come from the germline V gene (reference sequence). CDR3 in DNA: TGCAGTGCCACCCCCTTAAGACTCGCAAGCTCTGGAAACACCATATATTTT. This sequence encodes CSATPLRLASSGNTIYF.

This rearrangement joins TRBV30 to TRBJ2-1; 7 nucleotides match TRBD1. This CDR3 comprises 14 residues. From germline, CDR1 is GTSNPN and CDR2 SVGIG (reference sequence). The V and J ends lost 4 bases and 1 base, in that order; junction bases with no gene match: 4. Here the CDR3 reads CAWIDRVSYNEQFF. The CDR3 nucleotides are TGTGCCTGGATCGACAGGGTTTCCTACAATGAGCAGTTCTTC.

The V call is TRBV11-2, the J call TRBJ2-3; 8 bases map to TRBD2. This CDR3 comprises 17 residues. The V and J ends lost 0 bases and 2 bases, in that order; junction bases with no gene match: 7. Looked up from germline, CDR1 is SGHAT and CDR2 is FQNNGV. This chain's CDR3 is CASSLDLAGRTTDTQYF. Written as DNA, the CDR3 is TGTGCCAGCAGCTTAGACCTAGCGGGCCGGACCACAGATACGCAGTATTTT.

Points on this clonotype: One end of the junction does not line up with germline, which may come from a read error. This chain connects TRBV5-1 to TRBJ2-1, with D possibly TRBD2 on 5 matching bases. The CDR3 totals 15 residues. The V gene's germline CDR1 is SGHRS and CDR2 YFSETQ. The CDR3 DNA sequence: TGCGCCAGCAGATTGGCGGACTCGCCCCACAATGAGCAGTTCTTC. Translation: CASRLADSPHNEQFF. The whole variable domain, remainder taken from reference TRBV5-1 and TRBJ2-1, is KAGVTQTPRYLIKTRGQQVTLSCSPISGHRSVSWYQQTPGQGLQFLFEYFSETQRNKGNFPGRFSGRQFSNSRSEMNVSTLELGDSALYLCASRLADSPHNEQFFGPGTRLTVL.

This clonotype appeared a few times. V is TRBV7-9 and J is TRBJ2-5; 13 positions agree with TRBD2. The J segment lost 3 bases and the V segment lost 3 bases, leaving 4 bases of the junction unmatched. Germline V CDR1 and CDR2: SEHNR, FQNEAQ (reference sequence). The CDR3 is 16 residues long. CDR3 DNA: TGTGCCAGCAGCTTCTCGGGACTAGCGGGGAAAGAGACCCAGTACTTC. This codes for CASSFSGLAGKETQYF.

The gene calls are TRBV2 and TRBJ2-7, with 9 bases identical to TRBD1. Losses at the gene ends were 7 bases for V and 2 bases for J; bases not matched to a gene: 9. CDR3 length equals 15 residues. Germline lookup yields CDR1 SNHLY and CDR2 FYNNEI. The CDR3 reads CASTQPGQGAYEQYF. The CDR3 region has the DNA TGTGCCAGCACCCAACCGGGACAGGGCGCCTACGAGCAGTACTTC.

The chain combines TRBV14 with TRBJ2-5; D could derive from TRBD1 or TRBD2 (5 bases each). The J call may be in error: the DNA end matches TRBJ2-7 better. Germline lookup yields CDR1 SGHDN and CDR2 FVKESK. The CDR3 spans 14 residues. CDR3 nucleotides: TGTGCCAGCAGCCTCCCCGGGGACCTCCACGAGCAGTACTTC. This gives the protein CASSLPGDLHEQYF.

This clonotype was seen only a few times. The chain uses TRBV6-5 and TRBJ2-7; 10 bases fit TRBD2. Trimming at V came to 5 bases and at J to 3 bases, leaving 4 bases not matched to a gene. Germline V gene sequence: CDR1 MNHEY, CDR2 SVGAGI. The CDR3 loop spans 14 amino acids. CDR3 DNA: TGTGCCAGCAGTCCACTAGCGGGGAACTACGAGCAGTACTTC. This codes for CASSPLAGNYEQYF.

V gene TRBV4-3 combines with J gene TRBJ2-3; D call uncertain. V gave up 4 bases and J gave up 2 bases, with 10 bases separating them. This CDR3 comprises 14 residues. Per the germline V gene, CDR1 is LGHNA and CDR2 is YSLEER. In DNA, the CDR3 is TGCGCCAGCAGCCCCTCGACTTTCACAGATACGCAGTATTTT. Translated, it gives CASSPSTFTDTQYF.

The CDR3 DNA reads TGCAGTGCAACCCCCGGGACAGGGAGCACAGATACGCAGTATTTT. It encodes CSATPGTGSTDTQYF. The V call is TRBV20-1, the J call TRBJ2-3; TRBD1 matches 9 bases. The CDR3 extends over 15 amino acids. V trimming: 6 bases; J trimming: 0 bases; junction bases outside the gene matches: 7. Germline V gene data show CDR1 as DFQATT and CDR2 as SNEGSKA (reference sequence).

This clonotype was observed a handful of times. The chain recombines TRBV20-1 with TRBJ2-1, with 7 nucleotides matching TRBD2. The CDR3 contains 16 residues. J lost 8 bases, V lost 1 base, and 14 bases had no gene match. Germline V CDR1 and CDR2: DFQATT, SNEGSKA (reference sequence). The CDR3 DNA is TGCAGTGCTAGAGTTGCGGTGGGTAGCGGGTGGGATGAGCAGTTCTTC. This encodes CSARVAVGSGWDEQFF.

The chain has TRBV20-1 and TRBJ2-7; D may be TRBD1 (6 bases). In germline, CDR1 is DFQATT, CDR2 SNEGSKA (reference sequence). The CDR3 consists of 13 residues. V was pared by 1 base and J by 2 bases, with 9 bases between. As DNA, the CDR3 is TGCAGTGCTAGAGTACAGGGTCCCTACGAGCAGTACTTC. Translated, it gives CSARVQGPYEQYF.